Each of the 4 T cell receptor beta chains below was sequenced from the same sample in a study of control samples from healthy donors and cancer patients. Assay used: immunoSEQ multiplex PCR; TCRdb lists only in-frame clones, some missing. Of around 90,000 clones in the sample, approximately 81% were seen once. The sequencing input was blood. The receptors were sampled from a woman between 35 and 50 years old in good health.

CDR3 DNA: TGTGCCAGCACCCCAGGGGGCCCGGCCGAGGGGCAGCCCCAGCATTTT. Translation: CASTPGGPAEGQPQHF. This chain connects TRBV7-2 to TRBJ1-5; 8 bases are a match to TRBD1. Per germline, CDR1 SGHTA and CDR2 FQGNSA. The junction had 15 bases not matched to a gene; V was cut back by 7 bases and J by 7 bases. The CDR3 spans 16 residues.

Turning to this clone: In the same sample, other DNA sequences code for this CDR3. The chain carries TRBV7-2 and TRBJ2-1, with D hard to call. V lost 5 bases and J 5 bases, leaving 10 bases between the germline ends. This CDR3 comprises 13 residues. Germline V gives CDR1 SGHTA, CDR2 FQGNSA. The CDR3 here is CASSPGTHNEQFF. The CDR3 DNA sequence: TGTGCCAGCAGCCCCGGCACTCACAATGAGCAGTTCTTC.

The CDR3 region has the DNA TGTGCCAGCAGCTTTGCCCGGGGAGGGTCCTACGAGCAGTACTTC. As protein: CASSFARGGSYEQYF. This chain joins TRBV5-4 and TRBJ2-7; 7 bases match TRBD2. The germline CDR1 and CDR2 sequences are SGHNT and YYREEE (reference sequence). V lost 2 bases, J lost 1 base, and 6 bases stayed unmatched. The CDR3 runs 15 residues.

This chain links TRBV5-1 with TRBJ2-1, with 7 bases identical to TRBD1. This CDR3 is 17 amino acids long. The germline V gene has CDR1 SGHRS and CDR2 YFSETQ. Trimming cost V 0 bases and J 2 bases; bases outside gene matches: 8. In DNA form, the CDR3 reads TGCGCCAGCAGCTTGGCTAATTCAAGGGGGCCCTACAATGAGCAGTTCTTC. Encoded protein: CASSLANSRGPYNEQFF.